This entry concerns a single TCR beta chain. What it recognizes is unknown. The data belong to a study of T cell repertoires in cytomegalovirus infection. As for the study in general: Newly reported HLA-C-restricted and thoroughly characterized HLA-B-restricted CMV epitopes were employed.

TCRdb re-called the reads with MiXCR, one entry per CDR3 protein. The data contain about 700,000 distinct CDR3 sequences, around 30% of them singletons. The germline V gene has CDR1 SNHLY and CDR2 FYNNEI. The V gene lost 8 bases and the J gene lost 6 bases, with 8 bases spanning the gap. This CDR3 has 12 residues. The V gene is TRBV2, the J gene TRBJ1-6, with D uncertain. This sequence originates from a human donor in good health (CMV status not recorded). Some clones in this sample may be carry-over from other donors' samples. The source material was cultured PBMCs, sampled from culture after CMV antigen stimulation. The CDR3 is CASRDRNSPLHF. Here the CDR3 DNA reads TGTGCCAGCCGCGACCGTAATTCACCCCTCCACTTT.